This T cell receptor (beta chain) was sequenced during a study of control samples from healthy donors and cancer patients. The ends were cut back, 5 bases at V and 6 bases at J, with 15 bases in the middle. The length of the CDR3 is 13 residues. Germline-derived CDR1 and CDR2 are GTSNPN and SVGIG (reference sequence). The table came from immunoSEQ multiplex PCR; TCRdb's copy has only in-frame clones and leaves some out. The sample shows tens of thousands of clones, 84% of them seen only once. This receptor was obtained from a man aged 65-85 years with lung cancer. The genes are TRBV30 and TRBJ2-3; D possibly corresponds to TRBD1 (5 bases). The sample taken for sequencing was PBMCs. The CDR3 spells CAWVGQGADTQYF. The CDR3 coding sequence is TGTGCCTGGGTCGGCCAGGGCGCGGATACGCAGTATTTT.